A single sample is the source of the 25 T cell receptor beta chains below, sequenced in a study of blood T cell repertoires in COVID-19. Data came from immunoSEQ multiplex PCR; TCRdb stores just in-frame clones and leaves some out. Among around 250,000 clones listed, roughly 80% were seen once. What was sequenced was peripheral blood. The receptors shown here come from a woman under 30 with acute or convalescent COVID-19.

The CDR3 DNA is TGTGCCAGCAGCCAAGCGCCGTCAGACACCATATATTTT. Protein product: CASSQAPSDTIYF. V and J are TRBV3-1 (or the pseudogene TRBV3-2) and TRBJ1-3; D gene uncertain. This CDR3 is 13 amino acids long. Germline V lookup: CDR1 LGHDT, CDR2 YNNKEL (reference sequence). The V and J ends lost 1 base and 8 bases respectively, with 9 bases between them.

The chain recombines TRBV2 with TRBJ2-7; 8 nucleotides line up with TRBD1. Germline V gene data show CDR1 as SNHLY and CDR2 as FYNNEI. The CDR3 length is 11 residues. Trimming removed 10 bases from V and 11 bases from J; junction bases left unmatched: 10. The CDR3 bases are TGTGCCAACGGACAGGGTGTTTTAAAGTACTTC. Amino acid sequence: CANGQGVLKYF.

J is TRBJ2-7 and V is TRBV13; D is perhaps TRBD1 (6 bases). Germline CDR1 is PRHDT and CDR2 is FYEKMQ (reference sequence). The CDR3 extends over 15 amino acids. V was clipped by 5 bases and J by 2 bases, with 16 bases between them. CDR3 region: CASSPPGQGTYEQYF. As DNA, the CDR3 is TGTGCCAGCAGCCCCCCCGGGCAGGGGACCTACGAGCAGTACTTC.

In its sample, this clone was seen many times. This sequence joins TRBV5-5 and TRBJ2-3; the D is unclear. The germline CDR1 and CDR2 sequences are SGHKS and YYEKEE (reference sequence). Trimming left V 4 bases short and J 2 bases short, with 11 bases between. This CDR3 is 14 amino acids long. The CDR3 bases are TGTGCCAGCAGCCAACCGAGTGACACAGATACGCAGTATTTT. It translates to CASSQPSDTDTQYF.

The chain links TRBV2 to TRBJ2-3; 15 bases are a match to TRBD2. CDR1 and CDR2 from the germline V gene are SNHLY and FYNNEI. This CDR3 contains 17 residues. Trimming at V came to 6 bases and at J to 2 bases, leaving 6 bases not matched to a gene. The CDR3 protein is CASRGGLAGGITDTQYF. The CDR3 DNA reads TGTGCCAGCAGGGGGGGACTAGCGGGAGGAATCACAGATACGCAGTATTTT.

This chain uses TRBV2 with TRBJ2-1; D might be TRBD2 (5 bases). In germline, CDR1 is SNHLY, CDR2 FYNNEI. CDR3 size: 12 residues. Trimming pared 6 bases from V and 15 bases from J, leaving 18 bases between. CDR3 nucleotides: TGTGCCAGCAGGGGAGAAACGAGGGTTCCGTTCTTC. This codes for CASRGETRVPFF.

The gene calls are TRBV7-9 and TRBJ2-2; 11 bases are shared with TRBD1. CDR1 SEHNR and CDR2 FQNEAQ come from the germline V gene (reference sequence). The V and J ends lost 2 bases and 4 bases, in that order; junction bases with no gene match: 9. This CDR3 is 18 amino acids long. Here the CDR3 DNA reads TGTGCCAGCAGCTTAAGGACAGGGGGCGCCGATATCACCGGGGAGCTGTTTTTT. This sequence encodes CASSLRTGGADITGELFF.

The chain recombines TRBV5-5 with TRBJ2-5; 7 bases agree with TRBD1. The CDR3 consists of 16 residues. Looked up from germline, CDR1 is SGHKS and CDR2 is YYEKEE (reference sequence). V was clipped by 7 bases and J by 5 bases; unmatched bases: 17. The CDR3 nucleotides are TGTGCCAGCGGCAAGACAGGGTCCAATGAAGTCGAGACCCAGTACTTC. The encoded protein is CASGKTGSNEVETQYF.

DNA for the CDR3: TGTGCCAGCAGGCTGGGCGAAAACTATGGCTACACCTTC. It is translated as CASRLGENYGYTF. V and J are TRBV6-5 and TRBJ1-2; D unclear. V lost 6 bases, J lost 2 bases, and 10 bases lay in between. Looked up from germline, CDR1 is MNHEY and CDR2 is SVGAGI. The CDR3 runs to 13 residues.

This clone was seen only once. The V gene is TRBV6-5, the J gene TRBJ1-1; D ambiguous. The CDR3 contains 14 residues. Germline-derived CDR1 and CDR2 are MNHEY and SVGAGI. Deletions cut 2 bases from V and 7 bases from J, with 14 bases between. The CDR3 spells CASSYPNMGDEAFF. DNA for the CDR3: TGTGCCAGCAGTTACCCGAACATGGGCGATGAAGCTTTCTTT.

The CDR3 coding sequence is TGCGCCAGCAGCCAAGACCAACGGTCCGGAGATACGCAGTATTTT. Translating it yields CASSQDQRSGDTQYF. The rearrangement uses TRBV4-1 and TRBJ2-3; D uncertain. CDR1 and CDR2 from the germline V gene are MGHRA and YSYEKL. CDR3 length equals 15 residues. The V end lost 0 bases, the J end lost 5 bases, and 12 bases lay between the germline ends.

In this sample, this clone turned up once. J is TRBJ2-5 and V is TRBV4-3; tentative D call: TRBD2 (7 bases). This CDR3 is built from 16 residues. In germline, CDR1 is LGHNA, CDR2 YSLEER. Deletions cut 4 bases from V and 1 base from J, with 16 bases between. CDR3 DNA: TGCGCCAGCAGCCCCCTTGGGGGGGGCACCCAAGAGACCCAGTACTTC. Translation: CASSPLGGGTQETQYF.

J is TRBJ1-2 and V is TRBV5-1; D possibly corresponds to TRBD1 (5 bases). V dropped 4 bases and J dropped 7 bases, with 14 bases sitting between them. Germline values: CDR1 SGHRS, CDR2 YFSETQ. The CDR3 runs to 13 residues. The CDR3 DNA reads TGCGCCAGCAGCATAGGACAAGGTGGTGGCTACACCTTC. This gives the protein CASSIGQGGGYTF.

The genes are TRBV6-5 and TRBJ1-1, with D unresolved. V was pared by 7 bases and J by 5 bases, with 17 bases between. The germline gives CDR1 MNHEY, CDR2 SVGAGI. The CDR3 consists of 14 residues. CDR3 protein: CASIHSGSWTEAFF. The CDR3 DNA reads as TGTGCCAGCATCCATTCGGGGAGTTGGACTGAAGCTTTCTTT.

V usage is TRBV5-5 and J usage is TRBJ2-3, with 8 bases identical to TRBD2. This CDR3 is built from 15 residues. V lost 1 base to trimming and J lost 5 bases; unmatched junction nucleotides: 6. CDR1 and CDR2 from the germline V gene are SGHKS and YYEKEE (reference sequence). DNA for the CDR3: TGTGCCAGCAGCTTGACGGGAGGGCCCGAAGATACGCAGTATTTT. Amino acid sequence: CASSLTGGPEDTQYF.

The rearrangement links TRBV7-8 to TRBJ2-3; tentative D call: TRBD2 (6 bases). Looked up from germline, CDR1 is SGHVS and CDR2 is FQNEAQ. The V end lost 3 bases, the J end lost 2 bases, and 27 bases lay between the germline ends. This CDR3 has 20 amino acids. The CDR3 DNA is TGTGCCAGCAGCTTTCTCCTGTGGGGTAGCGGTGAGGTTAACACAGATACGCAGTATTTT. Its protein product is CASSFLLWGSGEVNTDTQYF.

This sequence joins TRBV5-1 and TRBJ1-2; 8 nucleotides agree with TRBD1. V was clipped by 6 bases and J by 3 bases; unmatched bases: 10. The CDR3 spans 15 residues. Germline V lookup: CDR1 SGHRS, CDR2 YFSETQ. CDR3 loop: CASTQDRVSDYGYTF. The CDR3 DNA reads as TGCGCCAGCACACAGGACAGGGTCTCGGACTATGGCTACACCTTC.

V usage is TRBV5-6 and J usage is TRBJ2-7, with D possibly matching TRBD1 (5 bases). The CDR3 extends over 15 amino acids. The germline V gene has CDR1 SGHDT and CDR2 YYEEEE. With 4 bases removed from V and 3 bases from J, the gap between germline ends came to 17 bases. The CDR3: CASSLGWQGFYEQYF. The CDR3 nucleotides read TGTGCCAGCAGCCTGGGCTGGCAGGGCTTCTACGAGCAGTACTTC.

This clone is a singleton in its sample. The rearrangement joins TRBV28 to TRBJ1-6; D remains ambiguous. The CDR3 length is 14 residues. Germline CDR1 and CDR2: MDHEN and SYDVKM. V gave up 3 bases and J gave up 8 bases, with 11 bases separating them. The DNA for the CDR3 is TGTGCCAGCAGTTTCTCCCGGTTGGATTCACCCCTCCACTTT. The encoded protein is CASSFSRLDSPLHF.

The chain is built from TRBV1 and TRBJ2-5; TRBD2 is the table's D call and was not checked against the DNA. TRBV1 represents a pseudogene. This CDR3 region has 19 residues. CDR3 sequence (DNA): TGCACCAGCAGCCCCCATGGGATTGCTAGCGGACTCCTAAAAGAGACCCAGTACTTC. Protein product: CTSSPHGIASGLLKETQYF.

The chain recombines TRBV5-1 with TRBJ2-1, with a weak D call TRBD2 (5 bases). The CDR3 contains 13 residues. Germline CDR1 SGHRS, CDR2 YFSETQ. V lost 0 bases to trimming and J lost 8 bases, with 9 bases between them. The CDR3 DNA reads TGCGCCAGCAGCTTGGCCGAGGGCTATGAGCAGTTCTTC. This gives the protein CASSLAEGYEQFF.

The chain couples TRBV9 to TRBJ2-3, with 11 bases identical to TRBD2. CDR3 length: 17 amino acids. V shed 3 bases, J shed 4 bases, and the junction held 10 bases outside the gene matches. The germline V gene encodes CDR1 SGDLS and CDR2 YYNGEE. The CDR3 is CASSALKLAGVADTQYF. The DNA for the CDR3 is TGTGCCAGCAGCGCCCTTAAACTAGCGGGAGTGGCAGATACGCAGTATTTT.

This clone was counted a single time. The V gene is TRBV5-6, the J gene TRBJ1-5; 8 positions match TRBD1. The junction had 4 bases not matched to a gene; V was cut back by 5 bases and J by 3 bases. Germline values: CDR1 SGHDT, CDR2 YYEEEE. The CDR3 has 14 residues. The CDR3 DNA is TGTGCCAGCAGTGTGGACAGGGTCAATCAGCCCCAGCATTTT. Amino acids: CASSVDRVNQPQHF.

V gene TRBV7-2 combines with J gene TRBJ2-1, with 8 bases that match TRBD1. The trim removed 4 bases at V and 4 bases at J, leaving 6 bases unmatched. CDR1 and CDR2 (germline): SGHTA, FQGNSA. There are 15 residues in the CDR3. CDR3 in amino acids: CASSYGQGFYNEQFF. The CDR3 region has the DNA TGTGCCAGCAGCTACGGACAGGGTTTTTACAATGAGCAGTTCTTC.

This clone has a single count. CDR3 DNA sequence: TGTGCCAGCAGCTTAGGACTCCTCCCCGGGGAGCTGTTTTTT. Translated: CASSLGLLPGELFF. The rearrangement uses TRBV7-9 and TRBJ2-2; D gene unclear. The CDR3 totals 14 residues. V lost 1 base and J 6 bases, leaving 9 bases between the germline ends. CDR1 and CDR2 (germline): SEHNR, FQNEAQ (reference sequence).